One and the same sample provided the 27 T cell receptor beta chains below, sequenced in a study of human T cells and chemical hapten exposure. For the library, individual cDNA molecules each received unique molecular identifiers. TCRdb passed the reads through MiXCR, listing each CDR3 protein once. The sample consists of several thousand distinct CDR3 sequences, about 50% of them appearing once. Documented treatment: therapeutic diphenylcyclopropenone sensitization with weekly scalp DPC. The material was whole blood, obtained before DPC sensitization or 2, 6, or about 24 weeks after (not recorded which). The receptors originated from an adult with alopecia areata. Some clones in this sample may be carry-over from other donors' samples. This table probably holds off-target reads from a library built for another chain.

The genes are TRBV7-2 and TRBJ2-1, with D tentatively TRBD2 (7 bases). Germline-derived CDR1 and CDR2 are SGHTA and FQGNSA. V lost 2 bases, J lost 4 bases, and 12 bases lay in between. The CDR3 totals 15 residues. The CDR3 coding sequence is TGTGCCAGCAGCTTAAGCGCGGGGGCATACAATGAGCAGTTCTTC. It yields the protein CASSLSAGAYNEQFF.

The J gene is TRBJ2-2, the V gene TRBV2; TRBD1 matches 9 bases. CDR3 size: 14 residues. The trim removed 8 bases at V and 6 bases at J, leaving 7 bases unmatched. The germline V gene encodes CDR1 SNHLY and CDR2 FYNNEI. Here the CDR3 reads CASRQGVRAGELFF. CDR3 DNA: TGTGCCAGCCGACAGGGGGTTCGTGCCGGGGAGCTGTTTTTT.

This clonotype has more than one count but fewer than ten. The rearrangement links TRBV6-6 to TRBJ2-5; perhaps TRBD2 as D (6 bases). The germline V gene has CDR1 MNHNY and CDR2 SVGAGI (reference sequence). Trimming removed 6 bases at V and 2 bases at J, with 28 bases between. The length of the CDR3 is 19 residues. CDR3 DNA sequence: TGTGCCAGCAGCCACGGATCCCAGTTGGGTCTAGCGATACAAGAGACCCAGTACTTC. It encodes CASSHGSQLGLAIQETQYF.

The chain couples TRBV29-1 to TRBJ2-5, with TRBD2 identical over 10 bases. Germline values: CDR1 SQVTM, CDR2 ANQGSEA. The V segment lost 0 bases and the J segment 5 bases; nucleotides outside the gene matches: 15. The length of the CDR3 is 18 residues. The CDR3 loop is CSVEEPSASGRPAETQYF. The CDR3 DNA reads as TGCAGCGTTGAAGAACCTTCGGCTAGCGGGAGACCGGCGGAGACCCAGTACTTC.

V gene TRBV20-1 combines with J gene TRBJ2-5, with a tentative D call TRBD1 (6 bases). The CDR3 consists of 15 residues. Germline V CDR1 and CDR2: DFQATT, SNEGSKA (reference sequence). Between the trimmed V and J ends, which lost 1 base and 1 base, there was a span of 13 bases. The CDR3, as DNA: TGCAGTGCTAGAGTGGCCACAGGGAGCCAAGAGACCCAGTACTTC. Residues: CSARVATGSQETQYF.

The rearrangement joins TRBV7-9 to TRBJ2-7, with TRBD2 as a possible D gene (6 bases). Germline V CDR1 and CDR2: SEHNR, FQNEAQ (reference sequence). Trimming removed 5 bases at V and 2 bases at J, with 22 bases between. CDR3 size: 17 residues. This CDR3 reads CASSQEGYNLNTYEQYF. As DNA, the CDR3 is TGTGCCAGCAGCCAGGAGGGCTACAACCTAAATACCTACGAGCAGTACTTC.

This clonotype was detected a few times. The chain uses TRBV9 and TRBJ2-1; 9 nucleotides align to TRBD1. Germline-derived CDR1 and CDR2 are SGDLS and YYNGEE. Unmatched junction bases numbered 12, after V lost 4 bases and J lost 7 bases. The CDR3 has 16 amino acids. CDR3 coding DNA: TGTGCCAGCAGCCGAACCGGGACAGGGAATGAGAATGAGCAGTTCTTC. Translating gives CASSRTGTGNENEQFF.

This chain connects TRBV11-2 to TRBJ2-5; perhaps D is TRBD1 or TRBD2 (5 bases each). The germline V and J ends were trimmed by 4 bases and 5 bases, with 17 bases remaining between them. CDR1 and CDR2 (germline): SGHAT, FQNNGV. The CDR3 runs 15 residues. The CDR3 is CASSSSGRTQETQYF. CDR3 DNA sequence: TGTGCCAGCAGCTCATCGGGACGGACTCAGGAGACCCAGTACTTC.

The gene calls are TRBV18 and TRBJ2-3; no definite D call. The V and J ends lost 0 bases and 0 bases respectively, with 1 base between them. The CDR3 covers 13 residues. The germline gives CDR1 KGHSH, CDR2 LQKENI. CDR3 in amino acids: CASSPPSTDTQYF. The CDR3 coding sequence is TGTGCCAGCTCACCACCCAGCACAGATACGCAGTATTTT.

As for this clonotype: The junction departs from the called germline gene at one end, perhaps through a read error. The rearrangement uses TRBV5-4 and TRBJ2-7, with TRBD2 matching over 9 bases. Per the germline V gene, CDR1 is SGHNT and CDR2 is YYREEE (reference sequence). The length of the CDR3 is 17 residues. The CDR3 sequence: CASGLAPLAGSTYEQYF. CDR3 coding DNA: TGTGCCAGCGGCTTGGCCCCGCTAGCGGGAAGCACCTACGAGCAGTACTTC.

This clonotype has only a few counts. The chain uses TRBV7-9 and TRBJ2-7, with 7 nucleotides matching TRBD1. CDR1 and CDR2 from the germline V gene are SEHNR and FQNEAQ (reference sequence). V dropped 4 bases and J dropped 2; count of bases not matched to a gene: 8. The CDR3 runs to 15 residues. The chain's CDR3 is CASSYLGQLTYEQYF. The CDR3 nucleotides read TGTGCCAGCAGCTACCTGGGACAGCTTACCTACGAGCAGTACTTC.

In DNA form, the CDR3 reads TGTGCCTGGAGTAAAGGACAGCCCTACGAGCAGTACTTC. The encoded protein is CAWSKGQPYEQYF. This rearrangement joins TRBV30 to TRBJ2-7, with D possibly matching TRBD1 (6 bases). V was shortened by 2 bases and J by 2 bases, with 10 bases between the two germline ends. This CDR3 is 13 amino acids long. Per the germline V gene, CDR1 is GTSNPN and CDR2 is SVGIG (reference sequence). The full variable domain, its missing parts supplied by reference TRBV30 and TRBJ2-7, is SQTIHQWPATLVQPVGSPLSLECTVEGTSNPNLYWYRQAAGRGLQLLFYSVGIGQISSEVPQNLSASRPQDRQFILSSKKLLLSDSGFYLCAWSKGQPYEQYFGPGTRLTVT.

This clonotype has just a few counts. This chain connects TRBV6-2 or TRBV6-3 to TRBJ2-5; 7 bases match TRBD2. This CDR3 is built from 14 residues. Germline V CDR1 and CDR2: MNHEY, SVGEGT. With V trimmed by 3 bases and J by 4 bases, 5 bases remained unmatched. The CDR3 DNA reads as TGTGCCAGCAGTTATACAGCGGGATTAGAGACCCAGTACTTC. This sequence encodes CASSYTAGLETQYF.

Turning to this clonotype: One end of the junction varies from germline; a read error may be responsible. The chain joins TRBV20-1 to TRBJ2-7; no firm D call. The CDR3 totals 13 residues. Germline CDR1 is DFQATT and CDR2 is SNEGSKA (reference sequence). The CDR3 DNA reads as TGCAGTGCTAGGGCCCAGCTCAGCTACAAGCAGTACTTC. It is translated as CSARAQLSYKQYF.

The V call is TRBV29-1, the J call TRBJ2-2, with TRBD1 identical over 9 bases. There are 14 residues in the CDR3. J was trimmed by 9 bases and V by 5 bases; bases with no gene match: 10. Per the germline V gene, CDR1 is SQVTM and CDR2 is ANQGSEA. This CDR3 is CSVPGDRAARELFF. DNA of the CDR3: TGCAGCGTTCCAGGGGACAGGGCGGCCAGGGAGCTGTTTTTT.

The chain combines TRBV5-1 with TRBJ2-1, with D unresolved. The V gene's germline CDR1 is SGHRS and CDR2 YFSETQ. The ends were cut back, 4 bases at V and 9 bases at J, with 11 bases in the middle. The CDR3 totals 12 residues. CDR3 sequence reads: CASSRTFGEQFF. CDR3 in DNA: TGCGCCAGCAGCCGAACTTTCGGTGAGCAGTTCTTC.

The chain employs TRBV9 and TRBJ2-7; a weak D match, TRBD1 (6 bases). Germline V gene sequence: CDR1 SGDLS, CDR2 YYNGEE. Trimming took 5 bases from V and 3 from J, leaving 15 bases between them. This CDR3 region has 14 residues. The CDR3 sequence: CASSEDSFDYEQYF. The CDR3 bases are TGTGCCAGCAGTGAGGACAGCTTCGACTACGAGCAGTACTTC.

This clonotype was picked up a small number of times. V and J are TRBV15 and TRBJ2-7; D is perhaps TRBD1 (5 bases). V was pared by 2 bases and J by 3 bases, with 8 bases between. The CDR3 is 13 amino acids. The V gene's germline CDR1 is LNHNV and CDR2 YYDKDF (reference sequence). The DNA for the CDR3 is TGTGCCACCAGCAGACCAGACAGCTACGAGCAGTACTTC. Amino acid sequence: CATSRPDSYEQYF.

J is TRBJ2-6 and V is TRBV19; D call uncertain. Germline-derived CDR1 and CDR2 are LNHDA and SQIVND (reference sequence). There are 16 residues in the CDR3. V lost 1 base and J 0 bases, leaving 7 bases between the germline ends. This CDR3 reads CASSIVTNSGANVLTF. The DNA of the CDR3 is TGTGCCAGTAGTATAGTGACAAACTCTGGGGCCAACGTCCTGACTTTC.

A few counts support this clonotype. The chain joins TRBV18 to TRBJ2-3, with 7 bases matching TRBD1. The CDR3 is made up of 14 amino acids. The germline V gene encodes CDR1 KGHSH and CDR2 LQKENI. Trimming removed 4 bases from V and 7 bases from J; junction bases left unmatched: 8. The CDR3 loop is CASSLTGAVNTQYF. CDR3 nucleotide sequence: TGTGCCAGCTCACTAACAGGGGCGGTGAATACGCAGTATTTT. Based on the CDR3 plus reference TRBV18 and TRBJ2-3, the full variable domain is NAGVMQNPRHLVRRRGQEARLRCSPMKGHSHVYWYRQLPEEGLKFMVYLQKENIIDESGMPKERFSAEFPKEGPSILRIQQVVRGDSAAYFCASSLTGAVNTQYFGPGTRLTVL.

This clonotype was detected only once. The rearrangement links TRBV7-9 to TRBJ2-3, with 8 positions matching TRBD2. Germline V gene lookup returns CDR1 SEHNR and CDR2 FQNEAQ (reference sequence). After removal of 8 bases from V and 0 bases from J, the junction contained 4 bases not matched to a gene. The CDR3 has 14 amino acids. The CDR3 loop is CASLLAASTDTQYF. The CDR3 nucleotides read TGTGCCAGCCTACTAGCGGCAAGCACAGATACGCAGTATTTT.

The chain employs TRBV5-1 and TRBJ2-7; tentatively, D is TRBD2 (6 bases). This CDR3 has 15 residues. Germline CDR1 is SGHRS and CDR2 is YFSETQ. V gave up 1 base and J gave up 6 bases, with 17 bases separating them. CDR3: CASSLSERAPFEQYF. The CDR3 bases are TGCGCCAGCAGCTTGTCCGAGCGGGCCCCCTTCGAGCAGTACTTC.

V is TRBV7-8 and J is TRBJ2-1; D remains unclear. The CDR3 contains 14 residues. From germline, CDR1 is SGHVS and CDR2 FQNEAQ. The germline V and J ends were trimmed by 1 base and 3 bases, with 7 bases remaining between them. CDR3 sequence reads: CASSLGADYNEQFF. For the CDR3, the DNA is TGTGCCAGCAGCTTAGGGGCAGACTACAATGAGCAGTTCTTC.

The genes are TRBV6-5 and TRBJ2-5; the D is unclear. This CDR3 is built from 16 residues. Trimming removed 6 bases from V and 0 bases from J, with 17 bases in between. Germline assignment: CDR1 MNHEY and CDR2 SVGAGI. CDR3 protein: CASSLLSGSYQETQYF. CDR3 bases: TGTGCCAGCAGCCTATTGTCTGGCTCATACCAAGAGACCCAGTACTTC.

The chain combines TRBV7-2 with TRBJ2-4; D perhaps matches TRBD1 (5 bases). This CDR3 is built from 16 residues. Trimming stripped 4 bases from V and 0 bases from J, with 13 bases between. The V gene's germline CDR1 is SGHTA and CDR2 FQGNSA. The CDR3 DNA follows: TGTGCCAGCAGCTCAAAGGGGCCTCTAGCCAAAAACATTCAGTACTTC. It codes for CASSSKGPLAKNIQYF.

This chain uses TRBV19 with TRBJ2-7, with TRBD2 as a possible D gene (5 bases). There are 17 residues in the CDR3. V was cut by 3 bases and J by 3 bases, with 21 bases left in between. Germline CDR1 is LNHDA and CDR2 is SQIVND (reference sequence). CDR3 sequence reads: CASSIKTHRTDFYEQYF. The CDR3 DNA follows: TGTGCCAGTAGTATTAAGACCCACCGGACGGACTTCTACGAGCAGTACTTC.

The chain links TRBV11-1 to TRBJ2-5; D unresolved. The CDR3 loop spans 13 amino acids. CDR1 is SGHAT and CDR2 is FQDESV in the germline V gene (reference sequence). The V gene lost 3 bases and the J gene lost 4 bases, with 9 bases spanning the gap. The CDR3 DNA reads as TGTGCCAGCAGCTTTGGACGTTTAGAGACCCAGTACTTC. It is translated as CASSFGRLETQYF.